This TCR beta chain emerged from a study of shared T cell receptors in the human thymus. This table comes from immunoSEQ multiplex PCR, and its TCRdb copy is limited to in-frame clones, with some not included. The sample consists of some 640,000 clones, 80% to 90% of them appearing once. Germline V gene lookup returns CDR1 SEHNR and CDR2 FQNEAQ (reference sequence). V lost 5 bases to trimming and J lost 4 bases; unmatched junction nucleotides: 3. The CDR3 totals 15 residues. The sample was also linked to a second study, of human thymus T cells. That paper notes: Resections from corrective heart surgery supplied the thymus tissue. Gene usage for V and J segments appeared biased in thymic and blood repertoires. Related reports documented highly overlapping thymic repertoires among unrelated individuals.

The genes are TRBV7-9 and TRBJ2-1; 12 nucleotides line up with TRBD2. This receptor was identified in a boy younger than two with a congenital heart defect. Sequencing was carried out using thymocytes. The CDR3 DNA sequence: TGTGCCAGCAGCCATCTAGCGGGAGGGTACAATGAGCAGTTCTTC. Translated: CASSHLAGGYNEQFF.